The rows below give T cell receptor beta chains drawn from one sample of a study of shared clonotypes between healthy human individuals. The protocol was immunoSEQ multiplex PCR, while the TCRdb copy is restricted to in-frame clones and leaves out a portion. The sample holds approximately 350,000 clones, about 96% seen once. The sequenced sample consisted of memory CD8+ T cells sorted from blood. The receptors stem from a man aged 25 to 40 in good health. The CDR3 runs from the conserved cysteine through the conserved F or W. Each record gives: J gene, clone size, D gene, V gene, CDR3 DNA, CDR3 protein. D genes are given only for firm matches. Rows may omit the clone size; those that give it use once, few, many or a size class.

j_gene: TRBJ1-2
abundance: NA
d_gene: NA
v_gene: TRBV10-3
CDR3nt: TGTGCCATCAGTGCTGGGGGCGGCTACACCTTC
CDR3aa: CAISAGGGYTF

j_gene: TRBJ2-1
abundance: NA
d_gene: TRBD2
v_gene: TRBV6-1
CDR3nt: TGTGCCAGCAGTATAGCGGGAGTTTCCGCTTATGAGCAGTTCTTC
CDR3aa: CASSIAGVSAYEQFF

j_gene: TRBJ2-7
abundance: NA
d_gene: TRBD2
v_gene: TRBV30
CDR3nt: TGTGCCTGGAGTCTCTCCCCTACTAGCGGGCGCCCCTACGAGCAGTACTTC
CDR3aa: CAWSLSPTSGRPYEQYF

j_gene: TRBJ2-7
abundance: NA
d_gene: NA
v_gene: TRBV30
CDR3nt: TGTGCCTGGAGTGTACTTTGGGACGAGCAGTACTTC
CDR3aa: CAWSVLWDEQYF

j_gene: TRBJ2-1
abundance: NA
d_gene: TRBD2
v_gene: TRBV10-1
CDR3nt: TGCGCCAGCAGTGCCTCAAGAGCGGCTAGCGGACCAAAGGATGAGCAGTTCTTC
CDR3aa: CASSASRAASGPKDEQFF

j_gene: TRBJ1-3
abundance: NA
d_gene: NA
v_gene: TRBV5-1
CDR3nt: TGCGCCAGCAGCTTGGAAGGGAGTAACGGAAACACCATATATTTT
CDR3aa: CASSLEGSNGNTIYF

j_gene: TRBJ1-3
abundance: NA
d_gene: NA
v_gene: TRBV30
CDR3nt: TGTGCCTGGAGTGAGATCTCTCTGGTGACGGGAAACACCATATATTTT
CDR3aa: CAWSEISLVTGNTIYF

j_gene: TRBJ2-4
abundance: NA
d_gene: NA
v_gene: TRBV5-8
CDR3nt: TGTGCCAGCAGTCGGGACTGGGGCAAAAACATTCAGTACTTC
CDR3aa: CASSRDWGKNIQYF

j_gene: TRBJ2-3
abundance: NA
d_gene: NA
v_gene: TRBV2
CDR3nt: TGTGCCAGCAGTGACCCTAGCGCCAGCACAGATACGCAGTATTTT
CDR3aa: CASSDPSASTDTQYF

j_gene: TRBJ2-7
abundance: NA
d_gene: NA
v_gene: TRBV28
CDR3nt: TGTGCCAGCAGTCCGTCCCTTTGGCAGGGCAGCGAGCAGTACTTC
CDR3aa: CASSPSLWQGSEQYF

j_gene: TRBJ2-1
abundance: NA
d_gene: NA
v_gene: TRBV5-5
CDR3nt: TGTGCCAGCAGCTTTCGGGGTAAAAGGATTAATCTGGTGTTCAATGAGCAGTTCTTC
CDR3aa: CASSFRGKRINLVFNEQFF

j_gene: TRBJ2-1
abundance: NA
d_gene: TRBD2
v_gene: TRBV10-1
CDR3nt: TGCGCCAGCAGTGGGACTAGCGGGGCCTACAATGAGCAGTTCTTC
CDR3aa: CASSGTSGAYNEQFF

j_gene: TRBJ2-7
abundance: NA
d_gene: NA
v_gene: TRBV30
CDR3nt: TGTGCCTGGAGCTCAACTTACGAGCAGTACTTC
CDR3aa: CAWSSTYEQYF

j_gene: TRBJ2-1
abundance: NA
d_gene: NA
v_gene: TRBV11-1
CDR3nt: TGTGCCAGCAGCTTAGGGAGGGCTAACTACAATGAGCAGTTCTTC
CDR3aa: CASSLGRANYNEQFF

j_gene: TRBJ2-7
abundance: NA
d_gene: TRBD2
v_gene: TRBV5-1
CDR3nt: TGCGCCAGCAGCTTGGCCGGGAGGACTAGCGGCTACGAGCAGTACTTC
CDR3aa: CASSLAGRTSGYEQYF

j_gene: TRBJ2-5
abundance: NA
d_gene: TRBD1
v_gene: TRBV7-8
CDR3nt: TGTGCCAGCAGCCCCCCCCAGGGACAGGGGGAAGAGACCCAGTACTTC
CDR3aa: CASSPPQGQGEETQYF

j_gene: TRBJ1-5
abundance: few
d_gene: TRBD1
v_gene: TRBV19
CDR3nt: TGTGCCAGTAGTCGGGGACAGGGGAATCAGCCCCAGCATTTT
CDR3aa: CASSRGQGNQPQHF

j_gene: TRBJ2-2
abundance: NA
d_gene: NA
v_gene: TRBV6-1
CDR3nt: TGTGCCAGCAGTGAAGGGAACACCGGGGAGCTGTTTTTT
CDR3aa: CASSEGNTGELFF

j_gene: TRBJ2-3
abundance: NA
d_gene: TRBD1
v_gene: TRBV6-5
CDR3nt: TGTGCCAGCAGTTCGGGGACAGGGGTATTGGGAGATACGCAGTATTTT
CDR3aa: CASSSGTGVLGDTQYF

j_gene: TRBJ2-3
abundance: NA
d_gene: TRBD2
v_gene: TRBV5-1
CDR3nt: TGCGCCAGCAGCCTAGGACTAGCGGGAGGCACAGATACGCAGTATTTT
CDR3aa: CASSLGLAGGTDTQYF

j_gene: TRBJ2-7
abundance: NA
d_gene: NA
v_gene: TRBV2
CDR3nt: TGTGCCAGCAGTCCATCGAGGGACCACGAGCAGTACTTC
CDR3aa: CASSPSRDHEQYF

j_gene: TRBJ2-7
abundance: NA
d_gene: NA
v_gene: TRBV28
CDR3nt: TGTGCCAGCAGGCGGACAGTTTACGAGCAGTACTTC
CDR3aa: CASRRTVYEQYF

j_gene: TRBJ1-1
abundance: NA
d_gene: NA
v_gene: TRBV7-2
CDR3nt: TGTGCCAGCAGCCGAGCGGTGAACACTGAAGCTTTCTTT
CDR3aa: CASSRAVNTEAFF

j_gene: TRBJ2-7
abundance: NA
d_gene: NA
v_gene: TRBV28
CDR3nt: TGTGCCAGCAGTCTAAACTACGAGCAGTACTTC
CDR3aa: CASSLNYEQYF

j_gene: TRBJ2-3
abundance: NA
d_gene: TRBD2
v_gene: TRBV5-1
CDR3nt: TGCGCCAGCAGCGCCCGGACTAGCGGGAGGGCAGATACGCAGTATTTT
CDR3aa: CASSARTSGRADTQYF

j_gene: TRBJ2-5
abundance: NA
d_gene: NA
v_gene: TRBV2
CDR3nt: TGTGCCAGCAGTGGGGACGGACTCGGCCAAGAGACCCAGTACTTC
CDR3aa: CASSGDGLGQETQYF